Listed below are T cell receptor beta chains from one sample, sequenced in a study of vaccination and CD4 T cells after COVID-19. TCRdb independently ran MiXCR on the PCR reads; one entry per CDR3 protein. The sample lists 20,000 to 25,000 distinct CDR3 sequences; roughly 44% were seen once. These TCRs are of unknown antigen specificity. Source: CD4+ T cells from blood, cultured in vitro, taken before SARS-CoV-2 vaccination. Receptors were obtained from a human donor who received a COVID-19 vaccine. CDR3s include the opening cysteine and the closing phenylalanine or tryptophan. Each record gives: CDR3 protein, V gene, CDR3 length.

CASSTTRYNEQFF	TRBV19	13
CASSSVGPNQPQHF	TRBV11-2	14
CASSPRYQGAVEALHF	TRBV6-1	16
CASSSRAIDSDRVRGYTF	TRBV7-2	18
CASSILGNEQFF	TRBV19	12
CASRAVTEAFF	TRBV2	11
CASSGWQGNSPLHF	TRBV25-1	14
CASRHSQETQYF	TRBV7-9	12
CSVGAGNQPQHF	TRBV29-1	12
CASSRPGTGWAGELFF	TRBV14	16
CASSHLGGGADTQYF	TRBV4-1	15
CASSLNREETQYF	TRBV7-3	13
CASSTNDRATEAFF	TRBV19	14
CSAPRPQGAYEQYF	TRBV20-1	14
CAISAGGSTDTQYF	TRBV6-1	14
CASRETGGLRKLFF	TRBV28	14
CASSRGRGGNEQFF	TRBV7-8	14
CATSERDRAQETQYF	TRBV24-1	15
CASSPHNTDTQYF	TRBV19	13
CASSTGTSPETQYF	TRBV7-3	14
CSARVGAREQYF	TRBV20-1	12
CASSLMWASGGAVSTGELFF	TRBV5-5	20
CAISEIRGHEQCF	TRBV10-3	13
CASSGSGDPYEQYF	TRBV6-1	14
CASSAGLGGPTEAFF	TRBV2	15
CAWSVIPGTAQHF	TRBV30	13
CASSRLPIGPTYYEQYF	TRBV18	17
CASSLSTIGEQFF	TRBV7-8	13
CASSLLHGNYGYTF	TRBV7-9	14
CASSYWEGTGANVLTF	TRBV6-5	16
CATGIAGVEGYTF	TRBV24-1	13
CASSPMGEGNTEAFF	TRBV7-9	15
CASSPRLVGFETQYF	TRBV11-3	15
CAMPSPDTLNTEAFF	TRBV6-4	15
CSARADFRRNTGELFF	TRBV20-1	16
CAWGDAPYGYTF	TRBV30	12
CSARQNYNEQFF	TRBV20-1	12
CASSPQGANYGYTF	TRBV27	14
CSVELVARPNEQFF	TRBV29-1	14
CASSYLQGPFYEQYF	TRBV6-5	15
CASRAPGQGALNYGYTF	TRBV10-2	17
CASSRPGQGARSF	TRBV7-3	13
CAWHKVGARDIQYF	TRBV30	14
CASKEGAEDTEAFF	TRBV10-3	14
CASRPPTGSHQPQHF	TRBV6-1	15
CASVRDRATEAFF	TRBV2	13